This TCR beta chain appears in the sequencing data of a study of cytomegalovirus exposure and HLA in healthy donors (dated by TCRdb to 2017 to 2019). Background for the entire study: An earlier analysis of approximately 590 of the donors reported 250 to 300 Gb of sequence data and about 100 million unique TCR beta sequences from roughly 200 million T cells. Roughly 290 gigabases of sequencing data and roughly 80 million unique TCR sequences made up an early release that covered about 640 HLA-typed donors. Among the roughly 380 genotyped donors, approximately 81% belonged to the genetic ancestry cluster associated with self-reported Caucasian donors. The study was designed to test whether signatures of past pathogen exposure could be identified by cataloging public T cell receptors. The study profiled the T cell repertoires of approximately 700 subjects by immunosequencing and related them to cytomegalovirus serostatus. In addition to the first cohort of about 650 subjects, a separate validation cohort of some 120 different subjects was used. High-throughput TCR immunosequencing, statistical association of individual TCRs with disease status, and machine learning were combined to predict cytomegalovirus infection status. A later analysis re-analyzed previously published TCR beta repertoires from several hundred donors and added high-resolution HLA genotyping to study TCR occurrence patterns. Rather than using new phenotypic data, the later analysis identified candidate immune exposures from TCR beta sequences and from how often those sequences occurred across donors. An earlier analysis of more than 450 of the donors used high-throughput TCR beta sequencing to judge whether each TCR beta V gene segment behaved as functional or pseudogenic. Donor age, sex, ethnicity and CMV serostatus were compiled alongside the repertoire data. A later genetic analysis used genome-wide SNP genotypes for about 60% of the roughly 700 donors, treating that subset as a discovery cohort. Every repertoire in the discovery cohort had been generated on one and the same sequencing platform. HLA typing included class I and class II loci at four-digit resolution. The number of typed donors differed by locus: about 620-640 for A, B, C, DRB1 and DQB1; some 500 for DQA1; 606 for DPA1; and about 450 for DPB1. Because of strong linkage in the cohort, 4 to 6 DR-DQ haplotypes were treated as single units for association and clustering. Across some 400 genotyped donors of the cohort, an average of approximately 220,000 unique TCR beta nucleotide sequences per donor were sequenced, and approximately 17% of those sequences were non-productive.

A note on this clone: The clone's antigen remains unknown. Per-base qualities were not stored, and no clone one base away is much larger.

There are 13 amino acids in the CDR3, from cysteine to phenylalanine inclusive. Kept here is only the CDR3 DNA, which spans 39 bases and is read in frame from base 1. Trimmed from V: 4 bases; trimmed from J: 8 bases; junction bases lacking a gene match: 4. Based on the germline V gene, the CDR1 and CDR2 sequences are MDHEN and SYDVKM. The cohort comprised fewer than 700 healthy bone marrow donors. All cohort members were sampled while nominally healthy, although unrecorded immune exposures were likely present. The donor tested CMV seropositive and was one of the 289 seropositive cohort members. A peripheral blood sample was provided by each donor, and peripheral blood mononuclear cells were used for TCR beta sequencing. Genomic DNA extraction from the blood cell samples was performed with the Qiagen DNeasy Blood Extraction Kit. The method was the immunoSEQ multiplex PCR assay. The multiplex PCR relied on a mix of 60 forward primers for TCR Vbeta segments and 13 reverse primers for TCR Jbeta segments. A multiplex PCR assay on genomic DNA amplified the CDR3 region of rearranged TCR beta genes. The amplified TCR beta libraries were sequenced on the Illumina HiSeq System as 87-base-pair reads. In the authors' own workflow: Across the 500 to 700 repertoires, a later analysis counted approximately 83 million unique TCR beta chains, 9 million to 14 million of which were shared by at least two donors. Raw reads were error-corrected and collapsed into unique sequences with a nearest-neighbor algorithm that merged closely related sequences to remove PCR and sequencing errors. V, D and J gene segments were assigned by aligning CDR3 sequences to IMGT reference sequences. For a sequence to be retained, at least a six-nucleotide match to both a V gene segment and a J gene segment was required. Rearrangements were called productive when the CDR3 lacked stop codons and stayed in frame with V and J; all others were non-productive. Following IMGT convention, CDR3 was defined as the stretch from the second conserved V-encoded cysteine to the conserved J-encoded phenylalanine. The earlier analysis of roughly 590 of the donors excluded any sequence lacking an unambiguous match to a single V gene segment. An earlier analysis of fewer than 650 of the donors classified V segments as functional when productive rearrangements were above 56.7% and as segregating when the standard deviation between donors was above 5%. To diagnose cytomegalovirus status from the catalog of TCR beta chain sequences, a statistical classification framework was built. V and J gene assignment, in a later analysis, came from comparing TCR nucleotide sequences with IMGT/GENE-DB human TR gene sequences. The TCRdist pipeline was used in a later analysis to assign CDR3 sequences and most-parsimonious VDJ recombination scenarios. A later analysis defined each TCR beta chain by its CDR3 amino acid sequence plus V-gene family, and excluded reads lacking a unique V-gene family. As a way to deal with suspected cross-contamination and a sequencing artifact, a later analysis dropped roughly 600 nucleotide sequences that were highly shared and had low generation probability. In a later analysis, a clonal expansion index was calculated for each public chain from normalized within-repertoire ranks of inferred template counts. A later analysis computed generation probabilities with a VDJ recombination model fitted to out-of-frame rearrangements, and checked the results against IGoR. A later analysis scored TCR-TCR, TCR-HLA and TCR-CMV co-occurrence with hypergeometric tests, applying a repertoire-size bias correction to TCR pairs. To estimate false discovery rates, a later analysis permuted the HLA or CMV assignments 20 times. In a later analysis, co-occurring TCRs were grouped with DBSCAN, and TCRdist sequence similarity was added when clustering was performed within HLA-allele-positive subsets. Co-occurrence clustering excluded repertoires with fewer than 30,000 or more than 120,000 public chains, plus five with anomalous nucleotide sharing. TCRdb re-hosts the immuneACCESS table, in-frame sequences only. Its copies lack some clones; in the studies checked, an unresolved V gene accounts for under half of them, and the cause for the rest is not known. The D gene and trimming were derived from the DNA, and the V and J assignments and clone size from that table. Across this sample there are 130,000 or so clones, with roughly 70% seen only once. The ten largest clones capture more than 6% of the sample.

General study outcomes and caveats: The earlier analysis of around 600 of the donors excluded about 16 rarely observed V segments, including chromosome 9 orphons, because counts were too low. At a false discovery rate of 0.05, a later analysis linked some 17,000 TCR beta sequences to specific HLA alleles. The sequencing pipeline was judged likely to have produced a cluster of highly shared sequence variants as a technical artifact. A further reported finding was that TCR beta sequences accurately predicted the HLA-A and HLA-B alleles for most subjects in the first cohort. Strong co-occurrence of HLA alleles, especially DR and DQ, made assigning TCR associations to individual alleles difficult. A later analysis found that HLA-associated TCR beta chains were more clonally expanded and had lower generation probabilities than equally common non-associated chains. In a later analysis, the rate of TCR association differed among HLA loci, with DRB1 alleles having the most associated TCRs and HLA-C alleles having the fewest. The presence/absence analyses assumed that sequencing depth was roughly uniform across donors, and that assumption may not be true. A few of the identified cytomegalovirus-associated TCR beta chains were confirmed in vitro to be specific for cytomegalovirus antigens. Most TCR sequences were observed very rarely across donors, whereas some public TCRs were present in many individuals. In a later analysis, several top co-occurrence clusters were reported to appear linked to parvovirus B19, influenza, CMV and Epstein-Barr virus. Correlated functional status among segregating V segments might be attributable to linkage disequilibrium, but an unknown experimental factor could not be ruled out. Cytomegalovirus status was reported to be diagnosed by the classifier with high specificity and sensitivity in both the original and validation cohorts. Only TCR beta chains were sequenced in this cohort, and the absence of alpha or paired-chain data limited detectable features. A later genetic analysis reported fewer N-insertions in productive TCRs among donors in an Asian-associated ancestry cluster than the roughly 640-donor mean. In an earlier analysis of around 600 of the donors, most TCR beta V segments were observed in productive rearrangements about 87% or about 30% of the time, broadly matching IMGT annotations. HLA typing was unavailable for some donors at each locus, so association tests used only the typed subset. According to a later analysis, most CMV-associated TCR beta chains appeared to be HLA-restricted, and the HLA associations seemed to be driven largely by CMV exposure. The study listed 170 or so TCR beta chains as associated with cytomegalovirus. In a later genetic analysis, a missense DCLRE1C variant was associated with V-gene and J-gene trimming of TCR beta chains, and the association was replicated in an independent cohort. The authors suggested that the approach could potentially be generalized to other disease states and immunological phenotypes. The only immune exposure information available for the cohort was CMV serostatus. The 87-base-pair reads could not distinguish some IMGT-functional V segments, including TRBV6-2 and TRBV6-3, so those segments were excluded.

The TCR sequence derives from a man between 40 and 49 years old in good health and CMV-seropositive. The sample consisted of PBMCs. Recombination connected TRBV28 to TRBJ1-2, with 10 junctional bases fitting TRBD1. The nucleotide sequence is given as TGTGCCAGCAGTTCGACAGGGGGCGAAGGCTACACCTTC. Its amino acids are CASSSTGGEGYTF.